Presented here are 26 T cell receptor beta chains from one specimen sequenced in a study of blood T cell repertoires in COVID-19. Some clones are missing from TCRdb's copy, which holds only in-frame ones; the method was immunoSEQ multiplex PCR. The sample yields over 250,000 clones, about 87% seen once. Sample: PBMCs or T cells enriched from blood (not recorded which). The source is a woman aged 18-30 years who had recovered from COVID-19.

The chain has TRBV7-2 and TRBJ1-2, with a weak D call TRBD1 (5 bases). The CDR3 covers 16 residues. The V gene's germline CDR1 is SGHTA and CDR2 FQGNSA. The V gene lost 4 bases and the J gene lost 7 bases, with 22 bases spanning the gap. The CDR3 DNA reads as TGTGCCAGCAGCTCAACCACCCTGGGGGGGATGGGTGGCTACACCTTC. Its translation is CASSSTTLGGMGGYTF.

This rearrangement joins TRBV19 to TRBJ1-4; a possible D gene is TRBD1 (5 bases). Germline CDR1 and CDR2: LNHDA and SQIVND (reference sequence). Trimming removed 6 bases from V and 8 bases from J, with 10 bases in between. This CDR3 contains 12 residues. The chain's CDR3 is CASSHRQEKLFF. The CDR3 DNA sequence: TGTGCCAGTAGCCATCGACAGGAAAAACTGTTTTTT.

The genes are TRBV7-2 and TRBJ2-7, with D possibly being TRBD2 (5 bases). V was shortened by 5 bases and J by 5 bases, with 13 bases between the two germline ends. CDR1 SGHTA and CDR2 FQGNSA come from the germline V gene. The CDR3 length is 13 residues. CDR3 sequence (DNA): TGTGCCAGCAGCCTGGGCCCGGGAAACGAGCAGTACTTC. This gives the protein CASSLGPGNEQYF.

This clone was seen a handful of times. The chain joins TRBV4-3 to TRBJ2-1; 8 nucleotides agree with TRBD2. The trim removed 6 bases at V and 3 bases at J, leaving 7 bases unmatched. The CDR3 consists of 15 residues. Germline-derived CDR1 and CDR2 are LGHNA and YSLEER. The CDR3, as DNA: TGCGCCAGCAGGTCGGGAGCGGGAGACTACAATGAGCAGTTCTTC. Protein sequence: CASRSGAGDYNEQFF.

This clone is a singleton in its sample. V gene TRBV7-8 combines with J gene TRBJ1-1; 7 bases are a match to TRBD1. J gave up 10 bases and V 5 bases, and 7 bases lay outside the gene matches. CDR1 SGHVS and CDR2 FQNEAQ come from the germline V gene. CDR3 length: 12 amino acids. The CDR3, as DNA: TGTGCCAGCAGCCCGACGACAGGGTCAGCTTTCTTT. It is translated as CASSPTTGSAFF.

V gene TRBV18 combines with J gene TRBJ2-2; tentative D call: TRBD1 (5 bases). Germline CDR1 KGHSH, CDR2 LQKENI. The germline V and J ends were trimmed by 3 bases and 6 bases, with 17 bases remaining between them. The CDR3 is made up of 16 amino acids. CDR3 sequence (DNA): TGTGCCAGCTCACCTCTCTCCAGGGCGATGGCCGGGGAGCTGTTTTTT. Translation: CASSPLSRAMAGELFF.

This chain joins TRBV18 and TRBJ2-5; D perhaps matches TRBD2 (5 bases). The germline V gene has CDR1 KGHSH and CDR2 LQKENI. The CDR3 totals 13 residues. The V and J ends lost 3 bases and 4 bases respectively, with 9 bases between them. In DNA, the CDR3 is TGTGCCAGCTCACCCATGGAGGCAGAGACCCAGTACTTC. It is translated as CASSPMEAETQYF.

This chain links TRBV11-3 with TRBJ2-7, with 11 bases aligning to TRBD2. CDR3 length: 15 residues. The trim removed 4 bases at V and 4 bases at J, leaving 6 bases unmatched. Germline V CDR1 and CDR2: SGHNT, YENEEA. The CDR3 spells CASSSGLAGGYEQYF. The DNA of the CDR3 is TGTGCCAGCAGCTCAGGGCTAGCGGGAGGATACGAGCAGTACTTC.

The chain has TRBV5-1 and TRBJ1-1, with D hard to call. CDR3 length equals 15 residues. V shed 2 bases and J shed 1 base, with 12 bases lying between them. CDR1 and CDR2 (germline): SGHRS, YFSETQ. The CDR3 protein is CASSFGRTGNTEAFF. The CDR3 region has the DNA TGCGCCAGCAGCTTTGGGAGGACCGGGAACACTGAAGCTTTCTTT. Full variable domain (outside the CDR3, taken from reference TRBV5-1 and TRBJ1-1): KAGVTQTPRYLIKTRGQQVTLSCSPISGHRSVSWYQQTPGQGLQFLFEYFSETQRNKGNFPGRFSGRQFSNSRSEMNVSTLELGDSALYLCASSFGRTGNTEAFFGQGTRLTVV.

The CDR3 bases are TGCGCCAGCAGCTTGGACAGACTAGCGGGAGTAGCCGGGGAGCTGTTTTTT. Its translation is CASSLDRLAGVAGELFF. The rearrangement uses TRBV5-1 and TRBJ2-2; TRBD2 matches 12 bases. V dropped 0 bases and J dropped 6; count of bases not matched to a gene: 6. CDR1 is SGHRS, CDR2 YFSETQ, per germline. The CDR3 loop spans 17 amino acids.

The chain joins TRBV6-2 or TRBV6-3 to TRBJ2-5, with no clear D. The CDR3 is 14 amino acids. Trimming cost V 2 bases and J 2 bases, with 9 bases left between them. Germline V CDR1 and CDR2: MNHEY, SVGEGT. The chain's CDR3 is CASSYVSVQETQYF. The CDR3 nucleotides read TGTGCCAGCAGTTACGTAAGCGTACAAGAGACCCAGTACTTC.

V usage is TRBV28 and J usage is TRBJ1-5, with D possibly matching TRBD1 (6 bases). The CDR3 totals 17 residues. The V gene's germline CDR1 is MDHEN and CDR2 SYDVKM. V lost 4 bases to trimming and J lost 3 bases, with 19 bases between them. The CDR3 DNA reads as TGTGCCAGCAGTTCCCTTTTTACAGGACAGCTCAATCAGCCCCAGCATTTT. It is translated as CASSSLFTGQLNQPQHF.

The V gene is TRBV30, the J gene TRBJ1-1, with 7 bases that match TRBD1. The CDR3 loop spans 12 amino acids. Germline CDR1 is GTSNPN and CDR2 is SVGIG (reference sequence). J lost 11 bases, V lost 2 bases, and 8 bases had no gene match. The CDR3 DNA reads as TGTGCCTGGAGTAGAGGGGGCGGTGATGCTTTCTTT. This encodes CAWSRGGGDAFF.

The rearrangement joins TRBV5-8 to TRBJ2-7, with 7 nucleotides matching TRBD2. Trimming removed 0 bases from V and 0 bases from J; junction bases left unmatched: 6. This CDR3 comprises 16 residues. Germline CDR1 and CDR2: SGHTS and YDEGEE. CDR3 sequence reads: CASSLVVRGNSYEQYF. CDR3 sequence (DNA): TGTGCCAGCAGCTTGGTGGTGCGGGGGAACTCCTACGAGCAGTACTTC.

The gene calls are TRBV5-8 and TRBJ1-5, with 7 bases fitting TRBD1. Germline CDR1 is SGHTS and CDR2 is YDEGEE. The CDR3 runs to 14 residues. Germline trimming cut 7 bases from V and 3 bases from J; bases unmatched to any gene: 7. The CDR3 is CASRDRTLNQPQHF. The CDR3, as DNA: TGTGCCAGCCGGGACAGAACGCTCAATCAGCCCCAGCATTTT. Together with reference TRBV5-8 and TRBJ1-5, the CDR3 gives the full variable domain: EAGVTQSPTHLIKTRGQQATLRCSPISGHTSVYWYQQALGLGLQFLLWYDEGEERNRGNFPPRFSGRQFPNYSSELNVNALELEDSALYLCASRDRTLNQPQHFGDGTRLSIL.

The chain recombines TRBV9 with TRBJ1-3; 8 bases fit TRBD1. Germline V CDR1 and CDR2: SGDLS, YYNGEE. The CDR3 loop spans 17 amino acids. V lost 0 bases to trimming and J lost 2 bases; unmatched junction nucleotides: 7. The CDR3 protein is CASSVVDRGEAGNTIYF. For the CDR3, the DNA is TGTGCCAGCAGCGTAGTAGACAGGGGAGAAGCTGGAAACACCATATATTTT.

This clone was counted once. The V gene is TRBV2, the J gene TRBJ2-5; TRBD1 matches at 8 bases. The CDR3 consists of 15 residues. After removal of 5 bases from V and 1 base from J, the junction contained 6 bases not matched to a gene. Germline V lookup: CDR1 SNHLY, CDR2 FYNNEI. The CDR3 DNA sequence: TGTGCCAGCAGTCCCCGAGACAGGGGCCAAGAGACCCAGTACTTC. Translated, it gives CASSPRDRGQETQYF.

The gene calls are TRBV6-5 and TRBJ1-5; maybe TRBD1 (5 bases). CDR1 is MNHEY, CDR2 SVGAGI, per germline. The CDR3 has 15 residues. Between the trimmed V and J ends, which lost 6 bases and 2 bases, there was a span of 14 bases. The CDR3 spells CASSLGGRGNQPQHF. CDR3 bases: TGTGCCAGCAGCCTGGGGGGTAGGGGCAATCAGCCCCAGCATTTT.

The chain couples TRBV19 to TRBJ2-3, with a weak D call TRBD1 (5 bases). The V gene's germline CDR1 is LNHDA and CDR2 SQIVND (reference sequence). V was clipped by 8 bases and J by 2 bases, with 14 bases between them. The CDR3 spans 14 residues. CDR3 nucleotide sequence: TGTGCCAGTGCCGACAGCTCCTACACAGATACGCAGTATTTT. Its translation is CASADSSYTDTQYF.

The CDR3 protein is CASSDGQGADTQYF. The CDR3 DNA follows: TGTGCCAGCAGTGACGGACAGGGGGCAGATACGCAGTATTTT. This chain uses TRBV6-4 with TRBJ2-3; 10 nucleotides agree with TRBD1. Germline-derived CDR1 and CDR2 are MRHNA and SNTAGT. The V segment lost 2 bases and the J segment 4 bases; nucleotides outside the gene matches: 0. The CDR3 sequence is 14 residues long.

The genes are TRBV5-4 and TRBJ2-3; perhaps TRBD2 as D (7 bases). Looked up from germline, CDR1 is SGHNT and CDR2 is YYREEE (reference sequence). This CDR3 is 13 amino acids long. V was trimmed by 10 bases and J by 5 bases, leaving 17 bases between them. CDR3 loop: CASEGGPGDTQYF. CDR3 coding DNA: TGTGCCTCAGAGGGGGGGCCGGGAGATACGCAGTATTTT.

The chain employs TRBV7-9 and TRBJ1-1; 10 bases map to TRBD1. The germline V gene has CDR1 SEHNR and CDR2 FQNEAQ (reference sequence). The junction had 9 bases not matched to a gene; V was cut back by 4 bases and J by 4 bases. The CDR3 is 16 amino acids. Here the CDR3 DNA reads TGTGCCAGCAGCTCGCGGGGGACAGGGGTTGGCACTGAAGCTTTCTTT. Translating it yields CASSSRGTGVGTEAFF.

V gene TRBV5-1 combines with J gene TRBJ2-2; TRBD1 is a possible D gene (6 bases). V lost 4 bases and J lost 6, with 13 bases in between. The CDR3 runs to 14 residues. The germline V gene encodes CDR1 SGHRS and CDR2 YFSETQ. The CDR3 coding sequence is TGCGCCAGCAGCCCAGTTGAGGGGGCCGGGGAGCTGTTTTTT. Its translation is CASSPVEGAGELFF. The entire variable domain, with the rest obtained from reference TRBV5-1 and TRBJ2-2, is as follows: KAGVTQTPRYLIKTRGQQVTLSCSPISGHRSVSWYQQTPGQGLQFLFEYFSETQRNKGNFPGRFSGRQFSNSRSEMNVSTLELGDSALYLCASSPVEGAGELFFGEGSRLTVL.

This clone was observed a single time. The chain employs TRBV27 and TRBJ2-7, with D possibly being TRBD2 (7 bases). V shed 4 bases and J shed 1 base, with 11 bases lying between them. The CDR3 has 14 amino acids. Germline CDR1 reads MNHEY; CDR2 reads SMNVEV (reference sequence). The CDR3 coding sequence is TGTGCCAGCAGTTACGGGGGGCCTTCCTACGAGCAGTACTTC. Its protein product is CASSYGGPSYEQYF.

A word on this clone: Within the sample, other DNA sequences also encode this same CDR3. For the CDR3, the DNA is TGCAGTGCTAGTGGACAGGAAAGAAACATTCAGTACTTC. As protein: CSASGQERNIQYF. The chain combines TRBV20-1 with TRBJ2-4, with 7 bases matching TRBD1. Per the germline V gene, CDR1 is DFQATT and CDR2 is SNEGSKA (reference sequence). V shed 3 bases and J 6 bases; nucleotides not matched to a gene: 5. The CDR3 spans 13 residues.

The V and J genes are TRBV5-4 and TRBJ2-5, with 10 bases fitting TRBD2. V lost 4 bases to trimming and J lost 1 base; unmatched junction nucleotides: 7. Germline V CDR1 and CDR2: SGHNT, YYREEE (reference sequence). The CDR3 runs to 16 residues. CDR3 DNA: TGTGCCAGCAGCATGAATAGCGGGGGGCCCCAAGAGACCCAGTACTTC. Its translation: CASSMNSGGPQETQYF.